This T cell receptor (beta chain) was sequenced for a study of regulatory T cells in long-lasting Graves disease. Notes on the study in general: Only peripheral blood was studied, not thyroid tissue.

V dropped 5 bases and J dropped 2; count of bases not matched to a gene: 10. Per germline, CDR1 SGHTA and CDR2 FQGNSA. The CDR3 is made up of 17 amino acids. The time point: newly diagnosed GD, antithyroid drugs for less than 3 months. With RNA extracted from PBMCs as input, the TCR library was made. All patients originated from an endocrinology department located in Xi'an, China. This clonotype was detected ten times or more. Its antigen remains unidentified. Through Arm-PCR of CDR3 regions and iRepertoire HTBI primers, TCR beta libraries were built. TCRdb re-derived calls from the multiplex PCR reads in MiXCR, one entry per CDR3 protein. The repertoire holds some 250,000 distinct CDR3 sequences, roughly 21% seen once, with 11% to 15% in the top ten.

The chain carries TRBV7-2 and TRBJ2-2, with 8 nucleotides matching TRBD1. Specimen: peripheral blood mononuclear cells (PBMCs), collected at new diagnosis, from a patient treated with antithyroid drugs. The sequence was collected from a female donor with Graves disease. The CDR3 nucleotides are TGTGCCAGCAGCGTACGGACAGGGTTTGGAAACACCGGGGAGCTGTTTTTT. Its translation is CASSVRTGFGNTGELFF.